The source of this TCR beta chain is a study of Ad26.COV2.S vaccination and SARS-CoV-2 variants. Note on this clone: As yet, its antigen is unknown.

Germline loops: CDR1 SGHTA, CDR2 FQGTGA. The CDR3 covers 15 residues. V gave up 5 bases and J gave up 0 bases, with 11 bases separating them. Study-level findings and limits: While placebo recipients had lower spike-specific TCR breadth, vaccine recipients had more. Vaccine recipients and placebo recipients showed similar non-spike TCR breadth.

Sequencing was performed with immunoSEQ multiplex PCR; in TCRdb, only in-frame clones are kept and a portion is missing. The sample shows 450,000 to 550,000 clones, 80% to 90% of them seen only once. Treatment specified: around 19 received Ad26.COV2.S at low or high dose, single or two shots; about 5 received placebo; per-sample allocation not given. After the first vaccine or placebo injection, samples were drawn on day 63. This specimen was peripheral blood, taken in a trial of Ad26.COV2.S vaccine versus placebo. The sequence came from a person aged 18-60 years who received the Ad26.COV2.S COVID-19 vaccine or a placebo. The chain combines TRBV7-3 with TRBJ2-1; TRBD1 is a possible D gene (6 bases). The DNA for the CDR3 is TGTGCCAGCAGCATAGGACAGAGCTCCTACAATGAGCAGTTCTTC. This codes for CASSIGQSSYNEQFF.